Included here is one T cell receptor beta chain sequence, with context. The data belong to a study of blood T cell repertoires in COVID-19. About the research overall: From the United States, Italy and Spain came samples of acute and convalescent COVID-19.

Authors' processing steps: By means of reference gene primer amplification, nucleated cell counts were estimated. TCRdb's copy holds only in-frame clones and misses some; the assay was immunoSEQ multiplex PCR. D and trimming come from the DNA, and the V and J calls and clone size come from that table. The sample contains about 170,000 clones, 83% of which appear only once. Germline CDR1 and CDR2: MDHEN and SYDVKM. Trimming took 0 bases from V and 5 from J; bases not matched to a gene: 6. The CDR3 runs 16 residues. The sequencing input was peripheral blood. The receptor comes from a woman of 80 years or more with acute or convalescent COVID-19. V gene TRBV28 combines with J gene TRBJ2-1; 8 bases fit TRBD2. The CDR3 reads CASSLWGLVGDNEQFF. For the CDR3, the DNA is TGTGCCAGCAGTTTATGGGGACTAGTGGGAGACAATGAGCAGTTCTTC.